The clone carrying this TCR beta chain was seen just once. This sample is part of a study of blood T cell repertoires in COVID-19. Across the study: COVID-19 samples collected from the United States, Italy and Spain covered acute and convalescent phases.

Residents of about two dozen US areas, aged about 18 to 89 years, made up the participants. Participants were placed into cohorts based on the clinical history they reported. Clones were read by immunoSEQ multiplex PCR, and TCRdb kept only the in-frame ones, dropping some. The table lists under 300,000 clones, just over 85% of them singletons. The CDR3 is 16 residues long. V gave up 0 bases and J gave up 2 bases, with 14 bases separating them. Germline CDR1 is SGDLS and CDR2 is YYNGEE. This TCR came from a man between 18 and 35 years old who had recovered from COVID-19. The chain uses TRBV9 and TRBJ2-5, with D possibly being TRBD2 (6 bases). The specimen sequenced was PBMCs or T cells enriched from blood (not recorded which). For the CDR3, the DNA is TGTGCCAGCAGCGTAGGAATGGGGACTTCACAAGAGACCCAGTACTTC. This codes for CASSVGMGTSQETQYF.